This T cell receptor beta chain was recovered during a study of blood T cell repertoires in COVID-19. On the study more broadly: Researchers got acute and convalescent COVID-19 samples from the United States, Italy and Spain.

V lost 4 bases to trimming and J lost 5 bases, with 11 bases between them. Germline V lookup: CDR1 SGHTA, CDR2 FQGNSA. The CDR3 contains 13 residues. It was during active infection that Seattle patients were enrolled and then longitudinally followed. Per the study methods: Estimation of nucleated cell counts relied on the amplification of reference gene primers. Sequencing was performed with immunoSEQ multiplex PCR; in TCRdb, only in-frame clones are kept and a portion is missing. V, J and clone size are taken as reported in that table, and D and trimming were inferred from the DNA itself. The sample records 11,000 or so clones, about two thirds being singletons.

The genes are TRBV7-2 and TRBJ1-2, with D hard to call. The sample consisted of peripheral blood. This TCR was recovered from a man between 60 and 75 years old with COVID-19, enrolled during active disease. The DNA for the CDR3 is TGTGCCAGCAGCTCCTCAGACACGTATGGCTACACCTTC. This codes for CASSSSDTYGYTF.